Listed below are T cell receptor beta chains from one sample, sequenced in a study of cytomegalovirus exposure and HLA in healthy donors. Data came from immunoSEQ multiplex PCR; TCRdb stores just in-frame clones and leaves some out. The repertoire consists of some 190,000 clones, with 81% occurring once and the leading ten covering approximately 1.8%. Sequences were obtained from PBMCs. Receptors originate from a man younger than 35 in good health and CMV-seronegative. The CDR3 runs from the conserved cysteine through the conserved F or W. Fields, in order: J gene, D gene, V gene, clone size, CDR3 protein, CDR3 DNA. D genes are given only for firm matches. Clone sizes are given selectively: once, few, many, or a class where the clone is expanded.

TRBJ1-1,.,TRBV19,.,CASSRSTEAFF,TGTGCCAGTAGCCGTAGCACTGAAGCTTTCTTT
TRBJ1-2,TRBD1,TRBV7-2,once,CASSLGQRQGNGYTF,TGTGCCAGCAGCTTAGGACAGAGACAGGGCAATGGCTACACCTTC
TRBJ1-4,.,TRBV28,.,CASRPVRSNEKLFF,TGTGCCAGCAGACCGGTACGGTCTAATGAAAAACTGTTTTTT
TRBJ2-7,.,TRBV6-6,.,CASTLRGGPSYEQYF,TGTGCCAGCACCCTAAGGGGGGGACCGTCCTACGAGCAGTACTTC
TRBJ1-5,.,TRBV23-1,.,CASSHRDSGTPNQPQHF,TGCGCCAGCAGTCATCGAGATTCCGGGACACCCAATCAGCCCCAGCATTTT
TRBJ2-7,.,TRBV14,.,CASSHWGREQYF,TGTGCCAGCAGCCATTGGGGCCGAGAGCAGTACTTC
TRBJ2-7,.,TRBV5-1,.,CASSSTPGGGLVYEQYF,TGCGCCAGCAGCTCGACTCCTGGTGGGGGACTTGTCTACGAGCAGTACTTC
TRBJ2-3,.,TRBV7-8,.,CASSLAPSGGTNTQYF,TGTGCCAGCAGCTTAGCGCCCAGCGGAGGCACAAATACGCAGTATTTT
TRBJ1-5,.,TRBV19,.,CASSIDLRGLYSNQPQHF,TGTGCCAGTAGTATAGATCTAAGGGGACTGTATAGCAATCAGCCCCAGCATTTT
TRBJ2-7,.,TRBV13,.,CASSDTADEQYF,TGTGCCAGCAGCGATACAGCCGACGAGCAGTACTTC
TRBJ1-6,.,TRBV27,.,CASRNQGNRPLHF,TGTGCCAGCAGAAACCAGGGTAATCGGCCCCTCCACTTT
TRBJ2-1,TRBD2,TRBV9,.,CASSAREGPYNEQFF,TGTGCCAGCAGCGCACGGGAGGGCCCCTACAATGAGCAGTTCTTC
TRBJ2-7,TRBD2,TRBV15,.,CATSRGGTAYEQYF,TGTGCCACCAGCAGGGGGGGGACTGCCTACGAGCAGTACTTC
TRBJ2-1,TRBD2,TRBV11-2,.,CASSLDPGGVNEQFF,TGTGCCAGCAGCTTAGATCCGGGGGGAGTCAATGAGCAGTTCTTC